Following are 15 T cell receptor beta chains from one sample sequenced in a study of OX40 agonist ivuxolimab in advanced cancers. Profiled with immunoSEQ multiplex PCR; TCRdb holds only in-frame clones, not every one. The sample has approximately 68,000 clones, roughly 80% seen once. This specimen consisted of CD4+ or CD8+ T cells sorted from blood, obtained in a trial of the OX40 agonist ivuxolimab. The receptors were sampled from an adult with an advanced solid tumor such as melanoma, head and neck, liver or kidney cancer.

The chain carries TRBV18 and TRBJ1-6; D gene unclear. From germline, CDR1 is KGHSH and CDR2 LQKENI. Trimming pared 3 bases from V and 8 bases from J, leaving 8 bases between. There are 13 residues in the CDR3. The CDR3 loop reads CASSPVWDSPLHF. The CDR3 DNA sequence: TGTGCCAGCTCACCCGTTTGGGATTCACCCCTCCACTTT.

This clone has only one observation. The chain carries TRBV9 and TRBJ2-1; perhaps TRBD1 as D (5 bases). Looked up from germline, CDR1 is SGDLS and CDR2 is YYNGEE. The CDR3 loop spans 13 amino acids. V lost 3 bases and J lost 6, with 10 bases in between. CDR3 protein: CASSGFRANEQFF. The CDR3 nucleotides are TGTGCCAGCAGCGGATTCAGGGCCAATGAGCAGTTCTTC.

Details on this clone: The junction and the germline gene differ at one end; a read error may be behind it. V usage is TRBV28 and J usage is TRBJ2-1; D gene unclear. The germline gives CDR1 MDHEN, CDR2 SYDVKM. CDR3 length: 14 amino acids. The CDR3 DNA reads TGTGCCGGCAGTCCCTCCGTCAGAAACAATGAGCAGTTCTTC. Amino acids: CAGSPSVRNNEQFF.

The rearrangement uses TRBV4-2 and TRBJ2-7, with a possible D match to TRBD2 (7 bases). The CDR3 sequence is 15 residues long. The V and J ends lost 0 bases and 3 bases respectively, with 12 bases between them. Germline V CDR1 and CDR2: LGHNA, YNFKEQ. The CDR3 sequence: CASSQDRGAIYEQYF. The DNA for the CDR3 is TGTGCCAGCAGCCAAGATCGGGGGGCGATCTACGAGCAGTACTTC.

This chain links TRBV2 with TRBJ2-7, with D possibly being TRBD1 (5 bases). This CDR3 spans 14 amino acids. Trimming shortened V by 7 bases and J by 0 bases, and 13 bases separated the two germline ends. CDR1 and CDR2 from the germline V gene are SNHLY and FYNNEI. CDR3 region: CASKSGQTSYEQYF. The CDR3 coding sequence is TGTGCCAGCAAGTCAGGGCAAACCTCCTACGAGCAGTACTTC. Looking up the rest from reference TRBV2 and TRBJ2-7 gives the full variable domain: EPEVTQTPSHQVTQMGQEVILRCVPISNHLYFYWYRQILGQKVEFLVSFYNNEISEKSEIFDDQFSVERPDGSNFTLKIRSTKLEDSAMYFCASKSGQTSYEQYFGPGTRLTVT.

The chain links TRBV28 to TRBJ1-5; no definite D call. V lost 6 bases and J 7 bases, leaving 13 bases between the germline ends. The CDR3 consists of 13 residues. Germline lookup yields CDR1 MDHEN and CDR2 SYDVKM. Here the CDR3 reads CASRLDNRQPQHF. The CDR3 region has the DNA TGTGCCAGCAGATTAGATAATCGACAGCCCCAGCATTTT.

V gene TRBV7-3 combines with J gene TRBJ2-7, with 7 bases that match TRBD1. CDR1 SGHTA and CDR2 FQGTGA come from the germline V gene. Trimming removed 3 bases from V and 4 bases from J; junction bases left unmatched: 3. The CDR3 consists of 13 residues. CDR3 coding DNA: TGTGCCAGCAGCTTTGGCAGGGGGTACGAGCAGTACTTC. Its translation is CASSFGRGYEQYF. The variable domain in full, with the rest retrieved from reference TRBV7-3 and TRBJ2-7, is GAGVSQTPSNKVTEKGKYVELRCDPISGHTALYWYRQSLGQGPEFLIYFQGTGAADDSGLPNDRFFAVRPEGSVSTLKIQRTERGDSAVYLCASSFGRGYEQYFGPGTRLTVT.

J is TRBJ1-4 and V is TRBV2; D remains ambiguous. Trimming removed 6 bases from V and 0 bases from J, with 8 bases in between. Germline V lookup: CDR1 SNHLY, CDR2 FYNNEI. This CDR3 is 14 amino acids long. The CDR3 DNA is TGTGCCAGCAGGGGCGGCACAACTAATGAAAAACTGTTTTTT. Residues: CASRGGTTNEKLFF.

CDR3: CASSRPTGTNTEAFF. The CDR3 DNA follows: TGTGCCAGCAGCCGACCCACAGGGACGAACACTGAAGCTTTCTTT. This chain connects TRBV5-4 to TRBJ1-1; D possibly corresponds to TRBD1 (6 bases). The CDR3 is made up of 15 amino acids. Trimming pared 4 bases from V and 1 base from J, leaving 14 bases between. Germline lookup yields CDR1 SGHNT and CDR2 YYREEE (reference sequence).

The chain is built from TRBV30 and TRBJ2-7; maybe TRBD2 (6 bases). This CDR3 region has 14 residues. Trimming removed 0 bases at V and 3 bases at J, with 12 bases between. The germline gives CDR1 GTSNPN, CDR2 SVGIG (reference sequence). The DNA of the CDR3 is TGTGCCTGGAGTGTCGGCGGGACCCACTACGAGCAGTACTTC. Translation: CAWSVGGTHYEQYF.

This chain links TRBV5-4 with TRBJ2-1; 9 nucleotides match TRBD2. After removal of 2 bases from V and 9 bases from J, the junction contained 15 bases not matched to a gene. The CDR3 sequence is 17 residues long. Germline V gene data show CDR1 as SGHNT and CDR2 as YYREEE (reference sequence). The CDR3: CASSLRSSGTRGGEQFF. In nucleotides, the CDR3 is TGTGCCAGCAGCTTAAGGTCTAGCGGGACCCGGGGGGGTGAGCAGTTCTTC.

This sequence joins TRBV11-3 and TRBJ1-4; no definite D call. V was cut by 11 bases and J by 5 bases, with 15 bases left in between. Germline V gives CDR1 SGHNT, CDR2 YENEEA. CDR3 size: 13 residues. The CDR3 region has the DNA TGTGCCGACAACAGTAACTCCAATGAAAAACTGTTTTTT. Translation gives CADNSNSNEKLFF.

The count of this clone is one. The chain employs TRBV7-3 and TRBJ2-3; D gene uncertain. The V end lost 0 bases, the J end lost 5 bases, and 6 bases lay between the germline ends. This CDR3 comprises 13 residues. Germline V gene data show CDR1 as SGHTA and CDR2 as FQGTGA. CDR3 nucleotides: TGTGCCAGCAGCTTAACTTGGGGAGATACGCAGTATTTT. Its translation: CASSLTWGDTQYF. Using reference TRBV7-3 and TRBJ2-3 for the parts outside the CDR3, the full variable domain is GAGVSQTPSNKVTEKGKYVELRCDPISGHTALYWYRQSLGQGPEFLIYFQGTGAADDSGLPNDRFFAVRPEGSVSTLKIQRTERGDSAVYLCASSLTWGDTQYFGPGTRLTVL.

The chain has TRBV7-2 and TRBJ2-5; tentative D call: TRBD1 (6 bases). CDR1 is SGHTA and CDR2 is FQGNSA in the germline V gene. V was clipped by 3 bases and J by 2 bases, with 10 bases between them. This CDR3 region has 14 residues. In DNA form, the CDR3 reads TGTGCCAGCAGCTTCTGGGGGCAGCAAGAGACCCAGTACTTC. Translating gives CASSFWGQQETQYF.

The CDR3 reads CASSLDPGHRTYGYTF. The CDR3 nucleotides read TGTGCCAGCAGTTTAGACCCGGGACATCGGACTTATGGCTACACCTTC. This chain uses TRBV28 with TRBJ1-2; a possible D gene is TRBD1 (6 bases). Germline assignment: CDR1 MDHEN and CDR2 SYDVKM. Trimming removed 2 bases at V and 5 bases at J, with 18 bases between. The CDR3 covers 16 residues.